One sample yielded the 24 T cell receptor beta chains listed below, sequenced in a study of T cell responses to AZD1222 COVID-19 vaccine. Measured with immunoSEQ multiplex PCR; TCRdb has only the in-frame clones, and not every one. This table has about 37,000 clones, 80% to 90% appearing once. The material was peripheral blood, obtained 28 days after the second AZD1222 dose. The receptors originated from an adult who received the AZD1222 COVID-19 vaccine.

The chain is built from TRBV9 and TRBJ2-5, with TRBD2 matching over 10 bases. Per the germline V gene, CDR1 is SGDLS and CDR2 is YYNGEE. The V and J ends lost 0 bases and 5 bases, in that order; junction bases with no gene match: 10. The CDR3 is made up of 17 amino acids. The CDR3 is CASSVVGASGSTETQYF. The CDR3 DNA reads as TGTGCCAGCAGCGTAGTAGGGGCTAGCGGGAGTACGGAGACCCAGTACTTC.

The sample holds a few counts of this clone. The chain recombines TRBV15 with TRBJ1-2; D remains unclear. The germline V and J ends were trimmed by 4 bases and 8 bases, with 11 bases remaining between them. This CDR3 contains 12 residues. Looked up from germline, CDR1 is LNHNV and CDR2 is YYDKDF (reference sequence). CDR3 DNA: TGTGCCACCAGCAAGGCGAACGGAGGCTACACCTTC. Residues: CATSKANGGYTF.

The V call is TRBV5-6, the J call TRBJ2-7; 11 bases match TRBD2. In germline, CDR1 is SGHDT, CDR2 YYEEEE. Trimming cost V 4 bases and J 0 bases; bases outside gene matches: 3. The CDR3 runs to 15 residues. CDR3 bases: TGTGCCAGCAGCGGCGGACTAGCGGGCTCCTACGAGCAGTACTTC. It codes for CASSGGLAGSYEQYF. The complete variable domain, with remaining parts taken from reference TRBV5-6 and TRBJ2-7, reads DAGVTQSPTHLIKTRGQQVTLRCSPKSGHDTVSWYQQALGQGPQFIFQYYEEEERQRGNFPDRFSGHQFPNYSSELNVNALLLGDSALYLCASSGGLAGSYEQYFGPGTRLTVT.

This chain joins TRBV5-4 and TRBJ2-5, with D unresolved. The V and J ends lost 4 bases and 4 bases respectively, with 11 bases between them. CDR1 and CDR2 from the germline V gene are SGHNT and YYREEE (reference sequence). The CDR3 is made up of 13 amino acids. CDR3 nucleotide sequence: TGTGCCAGCAGCGCGTGGATGGTAGAGACCCAGTACTTC. Amino acids: CASSAWMVETQYF.

This clone was counted once. V usage is TRBV11-2 and J usage is TRBJ2-1; D remains ambiguous. There are 13 residues in the CDR3. V was cut by 1 base and J by 10 bases, with 11 bases left in between. CDR1 and CDR2 from the germline V gene are SGHAT and FQNNGV. The CDR3 DNA reads TGTGCCAGCAGCTTAGCATATTCCGGAGAGCAGTTCTTC. This gives the protein CASSLAYSGEQFF.

The CDR3 is CASSLNRGDTEAFF. In DNA form, the CDR3 reads TGTGCCAGCAGCCTGAACAGGGGTGACACTGAAGCTTTCTTT. The chain joins TRBV7-2 to TRBJ1-1; 7 positions match TRBD1. The CDR3 extends over 14 amino acids. Trimming removed 5 bases from V and 3 bases from J; junction bases left unmatched: 6. The germline V gene encodes CDR1 SGHTA and CDR2 FQGNSA.

This CDR3 reads CASSQAPPDTGELFF. Written as DNA, the CDR3 is TGCGCCAGCAGCCAGGCGCCGCCCGACACCGGGGAGCTGTTTTTT. The V and J genes are TRBV5-1 and TRBJ2-2, with D unresolved. V shed 4 bases and J shed 3 bases, with 13 bases lying between them. CDR3 length: 15 amino acids. Per germline, CDR1 SGHRS and CDR2 YFSETQ.

The chain combines TRBV19 with TRBJ1-1, with D unresolved. Germline assignment: CDR1 LNHDA and CDR2 SQIVND (reference sequence). The CDR3 is 15 amino acids. V was shortened by 11 bases and J by 3 bases, with 22 bases between the two germline ends. The CDR3 DNA is TGTGCCTCTTCTCCCGATCTAGACCCCTACACTGAAGCTTTCTTT. Translating it yields CASSPDLDPYTEAFF. Supplemented by reference TRBV19 and TRBJ1-1, the full variable domain reads DGGITQSPKYLFRKEGQNVTLSCEQNLNHDAMYWYRQDPGQGLRLIYYSQIVNDFQKGDIAEGYSVSREKKESFPLTVTSAQKNPTAFYLCASSPDLDPYTEAFFGQGTRLTVV.

The rearrangement uses TRBV7-2 and TRBJ2-3, with D perhaps TRBD2 (6 bases). The CDR3 is 17 residues long. Trimming shortened V by 5 bases and J by 0 bases, and 18 bases separated the two germline ends. The germline gives CDR1 SGHTA, CDR2 FQGNSA. CDR3 nucleotides: TGTGCCAGCAGCACCCCCCCGGGAGCGCCTAGCACAGATACGCAGTATTTT. Its protein is CASSTPPGAPSTDTQYF.

Only one count was recorded for this clone. This sequence joins TRBV6-2 or TRBV6-3 and TRBJ2-7; D gene ambiguous. Trimming removed 6 bases at V and 2 bases at J, with 8 bases between. CDR3 size: 12 residues. Germline assignment: CDR1 MNHEY and CDR2 SVGEGT. The CDR3 protein is CASSLTPYEQYF. DNA for the CDR3: TGTGCCAGCAGCCTCACTCCCTACGAGCAGTACTTC.

This clone was observed once. The rearrangement uses TRBV3-1 (or the pseudogene TRBV3-2) and TRBJ1-2; D may be TRBD1 (5 bases). V was pared by 1 base and J by 2 bases, with 8 bases between. CDR1 is LGHDT and CDR2 is YNNKEL in the germline V gene (reference sequence). This CDR3 is built from 14 residues. DNA for the CDR3: TGTGCCAGCAGCCAAGTCGACAGAAACTATGGCTACACCTTC. The encoded protein is CASSQVDRNYGYTF.

On this clone itself: Within the sample, other DNA sequences also encode this same CDR3. The V call is TRBV5-1, the J call TRBJ1-1; TRBD1 might be the D (6 bases). Trimming pared 5 bases from V and 2 bases from J, leaving 13 bases between. The V gene's germline CDR1 is SGHRS and CDR2 YFSETQ. This CDR3 region has 14 residues. CDR3 sequence reads: CASSTGQPNTEAFF. The CDR3 region has the DNA TGCGCCAGCAGTACGGGACAACCCAACACTGAAGCTTTCTTT.

The chain links TRBV5-8 to TRBJ1-1; D is undetermined. Between the trimmed V and J ends, which lost 0 bases and 5 bases, there was a span of 8 bases. Germline V gene data show CDR1 as SGHTS and CDR2 as YDEGEE. The length of the CDR3 is 13 residues. DNA of the CDR3: TGTGCCAGCAGCTTGGGAACGGCGACTGAAGCTTTCTTT. This codes for CASSLGTATEAFF.

This rearrangement joins TRBV12-3 or TRBV12-4 to TRBJ1-2, with TRBD1 identical over 8 bases. V was clipped by 5 bases and J by 4 bases; unmatched bases: 0. The CDR3 is made up of 12 amino acids. In nucleotides, the CDR3 is TGTGCCAGCAGTCAGGGGGCCTATGGCTACACCTTC. It encodes CASSQGAYGYTF.

The chain links TRBV5-1 to TRBJ1-2; maybe TRBD1 (6 bases). CDR1 is SGHRS, CDR2 YFSETQ, per germline. Trimming pared 1 base from V and 1 base from J, leaving 8 bases between. The CDR3 totals 14 residues. The CDR3 protein is CASSLPGVNYGYTF. CDR3 bases: TGCGCCAGCAGCTTGCCAGGGGTTAACTATGGCTACACCTTC. The full variable domain, its missing parts supplied by reference TRBV5-1 and TRBJ1-2, is KAGVTQTPRYLIKTRGQQVTLSCSPISGHRSVSWYQQTPGQGLQFLFEYFSETQRNKGNFPGRFSGRQFSNSRSEMNVSTLELGDSALYLCASSLPGVNYGYTFGSGTRLTVV.

This clone has a single count. This chain uses TRBV2 with TRBJ2-7; D is possibly TRBD1 or TRBD2 (5 bases each). The ends were cut back, 4 bases at V and 3 bases at J, with 16 bases in the middle. The CDR3 length is 15 residues. Looked up from germline, CDR1 is SNHLY and CDR2 is FYNNEI. This CDR3 is CASSVRGERIYEQYF. The CDR3 DNA reads TGTGCCAGCAGTGTACGGGGCGAGAGGATCTACGAGCAGTACTTC.

The J gene is TRBJ1-2, the V gene TRBV5-1; 9 positions match TRBD1. The CDR3 is 16 amino acids. CDR1 and CDR2 from the germline V gene are SGHRS and YFSETQ. The V gene end was trimmed by 0 bases and the J gene end by 0 bases; junction bases not matched to a gene: 3. CDR3 loop: CASSLAGDRANYGYTF. The CDR3 DNA follows: TGCGCCAGCAGCTTGGCCGGGGACAGGGCTAACTATGGCTACACCTTC.

CDR3 loop: CASSAHRDNEQFF. CDR3 in DNA: TGTGCCAGCAGCGCGCACAGGGACAATGAGCAGTTCTTC. This chain joins TRBV5-5 and TRBJ2-1; TRBD1 might be the D (6 bases). Trimming shortened V by 4 bases and J by 5 bases, and 10 bases separated the two germline ends. The germline V gene has CDR1 SGHKS and CDR2 YYEKEE (reference sequence). This CDR3 has 13 residues.

This clone was detected once. The rearrangement joins TRBV5-1 to TRBJ2-3; no firm D call. Germline V lookup: CDR1 SGHRS, CDR2 YFSETQ. V was shortened by 0 bases and J by 2 bases, with 10 bases between the two germline ends. The CDR3 totals 15 residues. As DNA, the CDR3 is TGCGCCAGCAGCTTGGCGTCTCATGTCACAGATACGCAGTATTTT. Translating it yields CASSLASHVTDTQYF.

J is TRBJ2-7 and V is TRBV6-6; D gene ambiguous. V lost 4 bases and J 2 bases, leaving 12 bases between the germline ends. CDR1 MNHNY and CDR2 SVGAGI come from the germline V gene (reference sequence). This CDR3 comprises 14 residues. For the CDR3, the DNA is TGTGCCAGCAGTTTCACCCGGGCCGCCTACGAGCAGTACTTC. It is translated as CASSFTRAAYEQYF.

The genes are TRBV12-3 or TRBV12-4 and TRBJ2-7, with a tentative D call TRBD2 (5 bases). CDR3 length: 12 amino acids. V lost 5 bases, J lost 5 bases, and 10 bases lay in between. The CDR3 bases are TGTGCCAGCAGTCCCGACTATAACGAGCAGTACTTC. It specifies CASSPDYNEQYF.

The V gene is TRBV6-5, the J gene TRBJ1-2; a weak D match, TRBD1 (6 bases). This CDR3 has 15 residues. Germline V gives CDR1 MNHEY, CDR2 SVGAGI. V was clipped by 5 bases and J by 5 bases, with 18 bases between them. The CDR3 here is CASSNPGQGTYGYTF. CDR3 nucleotides: TGTGCCAGCAGTAACCCCGGGCAGGGGACTTATGGCTACACCTTC.

The J gene is TRBJ1-1, the V gene TRBV7-6, with no clear D. The V and J ends lost 5 bases and 8 bases respectively, with 9 bases between them. The CDR3 loop spans 11 amino acids. Per the germline V gene, CDR1 is SGHVS and CDR2 is FNYEAQ. The CDR3 DNA reads TGTGCCAGCAGCCCGTCCCCCGAAGCTTTCTTT. Its protein product is CASSPSPEAFF.

This sequence joins TRBV28 and TRBJ1-1; D is perhaps TRBD1 (5 bases). Looked up from germline, CDR1 is MDHEN and CDR2 is SYDVKM. The CDR3 has 20 residues. V was trimmed by 2 bases and J by 0 bases, leaving 25 bases between them. The CDR3, as DNA: TGTGCCAGCAGTTTAGATTTTAGGTGGGACGGAGAGAGGATGAACACTGAAGCTTTCTTT. Translated, it gives CASSLDFRWDGERMNTEAFF.